Described below is a single TCR beta chain sequence and its context. Its antigen is still unknown. These data belong to a study of T cell repertoires in cytomegalovirus infection. The length of the CDR3 is 14 residues. Looked up from germline, CDR1 is MNHEY and CDR2 is SVGAGI. The V segment lost 5 bases and the J segment 5 bases; nucleotides outside the gene matches: 8. MiXCR, run by TCRdb on the reads, gives a single entry per CDR3 protein. This sample carries 650,000 to 900,000 distinct CDR3 sequences, about 29% of them seen once, and the ten largest clones take under 15%. The study's findings and limits: Accumulated public TCR beta family frequency recognized individuals carrying CMV together with the relevant HLA. HLA-C-restricted CMV-specific TCR beta clonotypes prevailed in the ex vivo response.

The receptor was isolated from a human donor in good health (CMV status not recorded). Some clones in this sample may be carry-over from other donors' samples. This chain links TRBV6-5 with TRBJ1-1; the match to TRBD1 covers 7 bases. This specimen consisted of cultured CD8+ T cells from PBMCs, obtained from culture after CMV antigen stimulation. This CDR3 is CASSPGTVPTEAFF. The DNA of the CDR3 is TGTGCCAGCAGTCCCGGGACAGTACCAACTGAAGCTTTCTTT.